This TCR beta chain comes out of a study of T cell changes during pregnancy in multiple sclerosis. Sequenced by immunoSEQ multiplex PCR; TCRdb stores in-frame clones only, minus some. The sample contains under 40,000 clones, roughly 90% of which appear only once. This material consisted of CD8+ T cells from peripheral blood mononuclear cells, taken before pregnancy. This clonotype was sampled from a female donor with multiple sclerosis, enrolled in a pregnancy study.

The CDR3 bases are TGCGCCAGCAGCCCCGCGGGGGGGCCGAATGAGCAGTTCTTC. Protein product: CASSPAGGPNEQFF. The chain combines TRBV5-1 with TRBJ2-1; 9 nucleotides align to TRBD2. The CDR3 is made up of 14 amino acids. Germline trimming cut 4 bases from V and 7 bases from J; bases unmatched to any gene: 6. The V gene's germline CDR1 is SGHRS and CDR2 YFSETQ.